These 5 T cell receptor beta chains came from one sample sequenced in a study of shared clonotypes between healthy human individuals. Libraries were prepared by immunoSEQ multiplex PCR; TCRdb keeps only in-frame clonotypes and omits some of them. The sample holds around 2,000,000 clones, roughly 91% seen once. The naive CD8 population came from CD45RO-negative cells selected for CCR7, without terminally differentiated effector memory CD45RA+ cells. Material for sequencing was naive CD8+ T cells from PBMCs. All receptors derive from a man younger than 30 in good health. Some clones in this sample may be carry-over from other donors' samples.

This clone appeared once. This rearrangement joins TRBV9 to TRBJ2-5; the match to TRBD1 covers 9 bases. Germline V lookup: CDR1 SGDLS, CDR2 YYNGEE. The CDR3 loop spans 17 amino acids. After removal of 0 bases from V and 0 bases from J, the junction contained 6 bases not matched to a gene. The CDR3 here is CASSVAPDRGDQETQYF. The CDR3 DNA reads TGTGCCAGCAGCGTAGCCCCGGACAGGGGAGACCAAGAGACCCAGTACTTC.

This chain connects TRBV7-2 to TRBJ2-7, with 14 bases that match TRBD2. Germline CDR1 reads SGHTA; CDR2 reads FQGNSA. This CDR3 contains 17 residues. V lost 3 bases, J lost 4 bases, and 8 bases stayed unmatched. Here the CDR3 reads CASSLGGLAGEQYEQYF. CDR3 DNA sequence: TGTGCCAGCAGCTTGGGGGGACTAGCGGGAGAGCAATACGAGCAGTACTTC. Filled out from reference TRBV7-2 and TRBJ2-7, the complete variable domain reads GAGVSQSPSNKVTEKGKDVELRCDPISGHTALYWYRQSLGQGLEFLIYFQGNSAPDKSGLPSDRFSAERTGGSVSTLTIQRTQQEDSAVYLCASSLGGLAGEQYEQYFGPGTRLTVT.

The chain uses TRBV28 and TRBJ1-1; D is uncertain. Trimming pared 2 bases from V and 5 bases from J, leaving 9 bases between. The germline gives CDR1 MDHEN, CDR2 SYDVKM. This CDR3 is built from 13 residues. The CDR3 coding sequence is TGTGCCAGCAGTTTAGTAGGGAGTACTGAAGCTTTCTTT. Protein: CASSLVGSTEAFF.

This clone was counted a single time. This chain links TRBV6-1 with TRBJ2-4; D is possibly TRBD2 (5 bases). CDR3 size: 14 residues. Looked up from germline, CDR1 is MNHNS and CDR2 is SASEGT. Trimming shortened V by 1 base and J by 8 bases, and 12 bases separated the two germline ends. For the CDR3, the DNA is TGTGCCAGCAGTGAAGTTAGCGAGGTAGACATTCAGTACTTC. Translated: CASSEVSEVDIQYF.

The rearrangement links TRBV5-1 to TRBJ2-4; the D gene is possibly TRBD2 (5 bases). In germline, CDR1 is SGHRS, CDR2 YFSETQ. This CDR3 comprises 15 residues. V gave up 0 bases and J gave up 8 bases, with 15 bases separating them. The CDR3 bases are TGCGCCAGCAGCTTGGTTGCCCCCGCCGGGGACATTCAGTACTTC. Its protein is CASSLVAPAGDIQYF.